This T cell receptor (beta chain) emerged from a study of T cell repertoires in cytomegalovirus infection. Notes on the study in general: HLA-C-restricted CMV clonotypes gave the most frequent clonotype in two of eight donors.

One entry per CDR3 protein results from TCRdb running MiXCR on the reads. This sample has roughly 990,000 distinct CDR3 sequences, with 30% to 40% found just once. V shed 2 bases, J shed 2 bases, and the junction held 9 bases outside the gene matches. The CDR3 covers 18 residues. Germline CDR1 reads MGHRA; CDR2 reads YSYEKL. This clonotype has more than one count but fewer than ten. The antigen is unknown. The sequence came from a human donor in good health (CMV status not recorded). Some clones in this sample may be carry-over from other donors' samples. The chain recombines TRBV4-1 with TRBJ2-3; 11 bases agree with TRBD2. The material was cultured CD8+ T cells from PBMCs, obtained from culture after CMV antigen stimulation. This CDR3 is CASSQTRLAGGDTDTQYF. The CDR3 bases are TGCGCCAGCAGCCAAACACGCCTAGCGGGGGGAGACACAGATACGCAGTATTTT.